This TCR beta chain was identified during a study of blood T cell repertoires in COVID-19. In the original analysis: The assay estimated nucleated cells by amplifying reference gene primers. Clones were sequenced by immunoSEQ multiplex PCR, and TCRdb holds only the in-frame ones, with some missing. V and J calls plus clone size are reproduced from that table; the DNA served to infer D and trimming. The table lists roughly 250,000 clones, roughly 93% of them singletons. The receptor's source is a woman between 35 and 50 years old with acute COVID-19. Sequenced material: PBMCs or T cells enriched from blood (not recorded which).

The CDR3 is CASSLVQDNWNEQFF. The CDR3 nucleotides are TGTGCCAGCAGCTTAGTGCAGGACAACTGGAATGAGCAGTTCTTC. The chain is built from TRBV7-2 and TRBJ2-1, with D tentatively TRBD1 (5 bases). Trimming pared 1 base from V and 7 bases from J, leaving 14 bases between. The CDR3 consists of 15 residues. CDR1 is SGHTA and CDR2 is FQGNSA in the germline V gene.